This TCR beta chain was sequenced for a study of T-cell reconstitution after alpha-beta-depleted transplantation in children (dated by TCRdb to 2016 to 2018). In the study overall: The study quantitatively tracked T-cell immune reconstitution after TCRalphabeta/CD19-depleted allogeneic hematopoietic cell transplantation in children using TCR repertoire profiling. Summary of the overall study and its limitations: The apparently early alphabetaT-cell count recovery about two months after transplant was reportedly dependent on only several hundred rapidly expanded clones derived from non-depleted graft cells. In some patients, the high TCRbeta diversity seen at day 60 was put down to recipient T cells and intrathymic progenitors that had survived conditioning. The frequencies of hyperexpanded clones fell over the following months, and after one year, T-cell counts and TCRbeta diversity were mostly attributed to newly produced T cells.

Receptor amplification or capture employed PCR. The sequencer listed for this sample is Illumina HiSeq 2500. To normalize quantification of the TCRbeta repertoire, the TCR libraries were built with molecular barcoding that relied on unique molecular identifiers. TCRdb itself trimmed the public reads at Q25 with fastp, ran MiXCR and retained productive beta chains. Under each unique CDR3 protein, matching rows form one entry showing the most common genes and DNA. A total of a few hundred thousand distinct CDR3 sequences appear in this sample, 6% to 10% of them only once. The ten largest clonotypes hold approximately 9.6% of the sample. This specimen's treatment or condition label, interpreted: allogeneic hematopoietic cell transplantation with graft depleted of TCRalphabeta T cells and CD19 B cells. Transplant recipients were children who received TCRalphabeta/CD19-depleted allogeneic hematopoietic cell grafts.

This clonotype appeared many times. The target of this receptor is not known. No qualities accompany the bases; no much larger clone lies one base away. The receptor's source is a female patient aged 2-10 years who had a stem cell transplant for Fanconi anemia, so the T cells may come from the graft donor. This sample comprised peripheral blood, obtained 360 days after TCRalphabeta/CD19-depleted stem cell transplant.

The CDR3 here reads CSGQGNYGYTF. The bases are TGCAGTGGACAGGGGAACTATGGCTACACCTTC. The chain joins TRBV20-1 to TRBJ1-2; 8 bases in between match TRBD1. V has 7 bases trimmed and J has 2 bases trimmed; junction bases matching no gene number 0. The CDR3 sequence holds 11 residues, the cysteine and phenylalanine included. The retained sequence is limited to the CDR3, 33 bases, with the frame set at the first base. The germline V gene (reference sequence) yields DFQATT for CDR1 and SNEGSKA for CDR2.